This T cell receptor beta chain was captured in a study of T cell responses to AZD1222 COVID-19 vaccine. Study in general: Doses given second, at about 4 or about 12 weeks, were pooled.

TCRdb's copy holds only in-frame clones and misses some; the assay was immunoSEQ multiplex PCR. The sample has about 120,000 clones; roughly nine tenths are singletons. Notes on the study in general: The CD4 TCRs associated with vaccination extended across spike and predominated at 160-218 and 743-854. In all cases, repertoires were sampled only after the peak T cell response. Donors, mostly white British, included more females; clonal diversity was possibly underestimated.

As regards this clone: Its antigen remains unknown.

The J segment lost 0 bases and the V segment lost 5 bases, leaving 9 bases of the junction unmatched. The CDR3 consists of 19 residues. The germline gives CDR1 SGHTA, CDR2 FQGTGA. The chain carries TRBV7-3 and TRBJ2-1; 14 bases line up with TRBD2. The TCR originated in an adult in good health. The sample in question was peripheral blood, obtained on day 0 of AZD1222 vaccination. CDR3 coding DNA: TGTGCCAGCAGCCCAGGGACTAGCGGGAGTCGGAGCTCCTACAATGAGCAGTTCTTC. This translates into CASSPGTSGSRSSYNEQFF.